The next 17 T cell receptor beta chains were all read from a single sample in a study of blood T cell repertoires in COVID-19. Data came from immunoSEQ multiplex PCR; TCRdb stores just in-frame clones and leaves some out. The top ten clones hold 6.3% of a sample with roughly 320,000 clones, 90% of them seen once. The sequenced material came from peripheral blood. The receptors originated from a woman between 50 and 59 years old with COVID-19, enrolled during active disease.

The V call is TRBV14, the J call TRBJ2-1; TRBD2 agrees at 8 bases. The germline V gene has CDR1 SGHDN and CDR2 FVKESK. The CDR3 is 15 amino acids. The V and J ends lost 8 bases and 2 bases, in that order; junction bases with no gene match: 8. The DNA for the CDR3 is TGTGCCAGCCGGCCTATAGCGGGAACCTACAATGAGCAGTTCTTC. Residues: CASRPIAGTYNEQFF.

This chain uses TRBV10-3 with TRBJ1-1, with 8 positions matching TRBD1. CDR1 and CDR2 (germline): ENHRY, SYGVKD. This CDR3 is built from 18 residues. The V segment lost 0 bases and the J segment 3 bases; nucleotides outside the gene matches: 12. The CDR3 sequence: CAISESQGTGLRDTEAFF. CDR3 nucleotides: TGTGCCATCAGTGAGTCTCAGGGGACAGGCTTAAGGGACACTGAAGCTTTCTTT.

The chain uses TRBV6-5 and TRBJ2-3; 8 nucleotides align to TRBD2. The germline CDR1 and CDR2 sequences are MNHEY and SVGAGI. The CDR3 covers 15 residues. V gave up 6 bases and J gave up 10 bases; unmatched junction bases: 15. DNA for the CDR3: TGTGCCAGCAGCCGGAGCGGGAGCACTCCCTCAGCGCAGTATTTT. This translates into CASSRSGSTPSAQYF.

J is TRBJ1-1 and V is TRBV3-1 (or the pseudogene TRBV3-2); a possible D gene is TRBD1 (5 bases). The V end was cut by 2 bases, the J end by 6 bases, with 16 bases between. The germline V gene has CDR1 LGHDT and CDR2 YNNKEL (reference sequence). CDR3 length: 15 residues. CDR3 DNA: TGTGCCAGCAGCCAATTGGGGGGGGGTAACGCTGAAGCTTTCTTT. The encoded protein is CASSQLGGGNAEAFF.

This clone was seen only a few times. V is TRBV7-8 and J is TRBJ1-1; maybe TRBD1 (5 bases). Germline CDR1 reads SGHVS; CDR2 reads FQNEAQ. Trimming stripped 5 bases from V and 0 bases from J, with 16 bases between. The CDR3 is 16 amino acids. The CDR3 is CASSIRDYTMNTEAFF. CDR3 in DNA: TGTGCCAGCAGCATCCGGGACTATACCATGAACACTGAAGCTTTCTTT. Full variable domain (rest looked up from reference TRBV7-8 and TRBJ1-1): GAGVSQSPRYKVAKRGQDVALRCDPISGHVSLFWYQQALGQGPEFLTYFQNEAQLDKSGLPSDRFFAERPEGSVSTLKIQRTQQEDSAVYLCASSIRDYTMNTEAFFGQGTRLTVV.

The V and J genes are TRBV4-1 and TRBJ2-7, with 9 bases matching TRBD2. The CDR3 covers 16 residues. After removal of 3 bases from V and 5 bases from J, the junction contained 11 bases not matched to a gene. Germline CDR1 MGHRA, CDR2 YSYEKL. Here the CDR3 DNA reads TGCGCCAGCAGCCACGTTTTGGGATCTAGCGGGAACGAGCAGTACTTC. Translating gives CASSHVLGSSGNEQYF.

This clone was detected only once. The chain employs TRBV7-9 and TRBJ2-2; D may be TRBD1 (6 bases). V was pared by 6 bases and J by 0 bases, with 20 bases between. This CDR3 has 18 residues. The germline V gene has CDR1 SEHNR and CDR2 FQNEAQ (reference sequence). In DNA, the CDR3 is TGTGCCAGCAGAACGACAGGATCATTAAACCCGAACACCGGGGAGCTGTTTTTT. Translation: CASRTTGSLNPNTGELFF.

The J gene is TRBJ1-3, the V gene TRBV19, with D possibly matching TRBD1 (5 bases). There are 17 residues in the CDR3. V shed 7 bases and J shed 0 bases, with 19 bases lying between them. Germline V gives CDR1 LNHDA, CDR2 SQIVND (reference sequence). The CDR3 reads CASTSRRDLRSGNTIYF. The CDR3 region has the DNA TGTGCCAGTACCTCCAGAAGGGACTTACGCTCTGGAAACACCATATATTTT.

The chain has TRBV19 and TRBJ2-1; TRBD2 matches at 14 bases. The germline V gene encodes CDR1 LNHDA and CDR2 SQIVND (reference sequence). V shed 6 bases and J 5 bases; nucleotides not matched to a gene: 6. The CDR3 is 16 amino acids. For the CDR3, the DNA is TGTGCCAGTAGCTTTAGGACTAGCGGGAGGCACAATGAGCAGTTCTTC. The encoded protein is CASSFRTSGRHNEQFF.

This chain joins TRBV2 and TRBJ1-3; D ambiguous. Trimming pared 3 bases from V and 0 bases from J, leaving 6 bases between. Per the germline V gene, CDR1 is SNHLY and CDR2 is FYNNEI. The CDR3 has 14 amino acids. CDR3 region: CASSDPSSGNTIYF. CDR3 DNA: TGTGCCAGCAGTGATCCGAGCTCTGGAAACACCATATATTTT.

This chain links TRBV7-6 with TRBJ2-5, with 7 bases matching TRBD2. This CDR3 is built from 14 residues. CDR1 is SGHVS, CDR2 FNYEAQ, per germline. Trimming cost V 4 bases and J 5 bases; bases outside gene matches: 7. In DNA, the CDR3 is TGTGCCAGCAGCTCGACTAGCCTAGGGGAGACCCAGTACTTC. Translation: CASSSTSLGETQYF.

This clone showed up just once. The CDR3 is CACGPSGDTEAFF. As DNA, the CDR3 is TGTGCCTGTGGCCCCAGCGGCGACACTGAAGCTTTCTTT. The rearrangement links TRBV30 to TRBJ1-1; D unclear. This CDR3 has 13 amino acids. V lost 6 bases to trimming and J lost 3 bases, with 14 bases between them. Germline V CDR1 and CDR2: GTSNPN, SVGIG (reference sequence).

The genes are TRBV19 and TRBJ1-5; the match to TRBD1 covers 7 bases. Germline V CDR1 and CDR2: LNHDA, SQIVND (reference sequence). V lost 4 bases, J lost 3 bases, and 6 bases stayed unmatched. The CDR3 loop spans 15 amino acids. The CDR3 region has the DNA TGTGCCAGTAGTACGACAGGGTTAGACAATCAGCCCCAGCATTTT. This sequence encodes CASSTTGLDNQPQHF.

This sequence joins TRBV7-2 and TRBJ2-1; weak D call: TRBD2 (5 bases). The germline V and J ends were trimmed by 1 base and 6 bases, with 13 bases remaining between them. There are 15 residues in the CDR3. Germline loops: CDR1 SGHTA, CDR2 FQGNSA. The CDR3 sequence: CASSLVSGGVNEQFF. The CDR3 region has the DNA TGTGCCAGCAGCTTAGTATCAGGAGGAGTCAATGAGCAGTTCTTC.

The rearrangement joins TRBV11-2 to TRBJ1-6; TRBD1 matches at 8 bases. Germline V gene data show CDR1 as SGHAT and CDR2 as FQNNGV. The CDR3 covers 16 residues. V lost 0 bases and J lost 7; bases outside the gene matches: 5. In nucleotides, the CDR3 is TGTGCCAGCAGCTTAGACAGGGGGCTTTCGAATTCACCCCTCCACTTT. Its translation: CASSLDRGLSNSPLHF.

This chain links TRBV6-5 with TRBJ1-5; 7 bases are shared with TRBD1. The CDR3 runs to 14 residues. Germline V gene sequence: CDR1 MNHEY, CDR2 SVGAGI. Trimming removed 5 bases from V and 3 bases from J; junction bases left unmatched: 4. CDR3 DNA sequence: TGTGCCAGCAGTCGGGACAGCTCCAATCAGCCCCAGCATTTT. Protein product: CASSRDSSNQPQHF.

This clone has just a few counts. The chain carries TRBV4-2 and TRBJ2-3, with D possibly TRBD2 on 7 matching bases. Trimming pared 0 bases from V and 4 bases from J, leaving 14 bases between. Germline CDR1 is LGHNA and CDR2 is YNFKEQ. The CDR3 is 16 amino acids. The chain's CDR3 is CASSQEGEGGADTQYF. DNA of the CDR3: TGTGCCAGCAGCCAAGAAGGGGAAGGGGGGGCAGATACGCAGTATTTT.